These T cell receptor beta chains were read from a single sample in a study of T cells in Graves' hyperthyroidism and ophthalmopathy. TCRdb reanalysed the multiplex PCR reads using MiXCR and keeps one entry per CDR3 protein. The sample contains 400,000 to 550,000 distinct CDR3 sequences, approximately 15% of which appear only once. Sample: blood. The receptors shown here come from a woman aged 18 to 35 with Graves' hyperthyroidism. Each CDR3 is given with its conserved first and last residue. Each record gives: D gene, clone size, V gene, CDR3 protein. D genes are given only for firm matches. The size field is filled for only some rows; it gives once, few, many or a size class.

d_call: TRBD2; clone_size: many; v_call: TRBV11-3; cdr3_aa: CASSPGTSGSLNGELFF
d_call: .; clone_size: many; v_call: TRBV6-1; cdr3_aa: CASSRGDQPQHF
d_call: .; clone_size: .; v_call: TRBV7-2; cdr3_aa: CASSPAAGENYGYTF
d_call: .; clone_size: .; v_call: TRBV6-1; cdr3_aa: CASSFREAETQYF
d_call: .; clone_size: .; v_call: TRBV9; cdr3_aa: CASSRWDAEQPQHF
d_call: .; clone_size: many; v_call: TRBV6-1; cdr3_aa: CASTQGRVGNTIYF
d_call: TRBD1; clone_size: .; v_call: TRBV5-1; cdr3_aa: CASSLTPTGREQFF
d_call: .; clone_size: many; v_call: TRBV30; cdr3_aa: CAWSVQGNQPQHF
d_call: .; clone_size: many; v_call: TRBV19; cdr3_aa: CASRYRQMNTEAFF
d_call: .; clone_size: many; v_call: TRBV2; cdr3_aa: CASRRTTGRTDTQYF
d_call: .; clone_size: .; v_call: TRBV20-1; cdr3_aa: CSAYTSGRADTQYF
d_call: .; clone_size: many; v_call: TRBV28; cdr3_aa: CASYGAGSSYNSPLHF
d_call: .; clone_size: .; v_call: TRBV2; cdr3_aa: CASNYGPGTEQFF
d_call: .; clone_size: .; v_call: TRBV15; cdr3_aa: CATSREAAGDQPQHF
d_call: TRBD1; clone_size: .; v_call: TRBV6-2/TRBV6-3; cdr3_aa: CASTPPPPLGTGVNTEAFF
d_call: .; clone_size: many; v_call: TRBV28; cdr3_aa: CASTSVVGNTIYF
d_call: TRBD2; clone_size: many; v_call: TRBV28; cdr3_aa: CASSSISGRVAEQFF
d_call: TRBD1; clone_size: many; v_call: TRBV7-9; cdr3_aa: CASSWGQDNEQFF
d_call: .; clone_size: many; v_call: TRBV27; cdr3_aa: CASSLSGGGNIQYF
d_call: .; clone_size: few; v_call: TRBV7-9; cdr3_aa: CASSSQLANTEAFF
d_call: .; clone_size: many; v_call: TRBV7-9; cdr3_aa: CASSLGGAANYGYTF
d_call: .; clone_size: .; v_call: TRBV6-2/TRBV6-3; cdr3_aa: CASSYVYQPQHF
d_call: .; clone_size: .; v_call: TRBV10-3; cdr3_aa: CAISRDGPSNQPQHF